This TCR beta chain was sequenced during a study of blood T cell repertoires in COVID-19. Looking at the study overall: Samples of COVID-19 (acute and convalescent) were obtained from the United States, Italy and Spain.

The authors' processing: For nucleated cells, counts were estimated from reference gene primer amplification. Profiled with immunoSEQ multiplex PCR; TCRdb holds only in-frame clones, not every one. The DNA was the basis for D and trimming; V, J and clone size are from that table. The sample includes 180,000 or so clones, almost 90% of them seen just once. Trimming left V 1 base short and J 6 bases short, with 9 bases between. This CDR3 contains 13 residues. Per germline, CDR1 SNHLY and CDR2 FYNNEI. Material: peripheral blood. The sequence came from a middle-aged man with acute or convalescent COVID-19. The rearrangement uses TRBV2 and TRBJ2-5; perhaps TRBD2 as D (5 bases). The CDR3 region is CASSEGGWQTQYF. The CDR3 bases are TGTGCCAGCAGTGAAGGAGGGTGGCAGACCCAGTACTTC.